A single T cell receptor (beta chain) is shown here with its context. The antigen is unknown. This sample stems from a study of blood T cells in healthy people across ages. It was with a sample-barcoded 5' primer and a J-beta primer mix that a second PCR of roughly 7 to 12 cycles was run. One entry per CDR3 protein, called by TCRdb with MiXCR from the 5' RACE reads. In the table there are some 320,000 distinct CDR3 sequences, roughly 29% of which are singletons. The CDR3 covers 13 residues. The germline V gene encodes CDR1 DFQATT and CDR2 SNEGSKA (reference sequence). General study results and limits: Roughly linear age-related decline in beta diversity appeared, significant by age 40.

The TCR was taken from a woman in her seventies in good health. This chain uses TRBV20-1 with TRBJ2-5, with 8 nucleotides matching TRBD1. The DNA end is more similar to TRBJ2-7, so the J call may be wrong. Material: blood. CDR3 in amino acids: CSASLTGTGEQYF. The CDR3, as DNA: TGCAGTGCTAGTCTGACCGGGACAGGCGAGCAGTACTTC.